This TCR beta chain was identified in a study of control samples from healthy donors and cancer patients. This clone occurred a few times. Germline CDR1 reads MNHNY; CDR2 reads SVGAGI (reference sequence). The V end was cut by 5 bases, the J end by 2 bases, with 12 bases between. CDR3 size: 14 residues. Method: immunoSEQ multiplex PCR; TCRdb's copy keeps in-frame clones and lacks some. This sample has hundreds of thousands of clones, with around 80% found just once. This TCR was sampled from a woman aged 55-70 years with lung cancer. Specimen: PBMCs. The chain couples TRBV6-6 to TRBJ2-5; TRBD1 or TRBD2 may be the D gene (5 bases each). The CDR3 region has the DNA TGTGCCAGCAGTCGGGGACGGAGACAAGAGACCCAGTACTTC. Translation gives CASSRGRRQETQYF.